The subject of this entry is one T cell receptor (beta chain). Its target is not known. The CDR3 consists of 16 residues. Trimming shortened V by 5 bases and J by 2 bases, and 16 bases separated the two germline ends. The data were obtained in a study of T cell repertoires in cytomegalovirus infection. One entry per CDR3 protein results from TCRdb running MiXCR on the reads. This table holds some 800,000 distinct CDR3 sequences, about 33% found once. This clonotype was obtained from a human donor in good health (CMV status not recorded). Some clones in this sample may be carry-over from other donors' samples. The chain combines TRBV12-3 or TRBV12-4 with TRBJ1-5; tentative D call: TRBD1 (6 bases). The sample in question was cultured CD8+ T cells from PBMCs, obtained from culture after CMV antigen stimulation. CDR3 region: CASSPQGLRGNQPQHF. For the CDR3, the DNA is TGTGCCAGCAGTCCACAGGGTCTTAGAGGCAATCAGCCCCAGCATTTT.